This T cell receptor beta chain was identified in a study of control samples from healthy donors and cancer patients. In germline, CDR1 is KGHSH, CDR2 LQKENI. The germline V and J ends were trimmed by 0 bases and 3 bases, with 15 bases remaining between them. The CDR3 consists of 17 residues. Assay used: immunoSEQ multiplex PCR; TCRdb lists only in-frame clones, some missing. The top ten clones hold approximately 39% of a sample with some 120,000 clones, roughly nine tenths of them seen once. The chain combines TRBV18 with TRBJ1-5; TRBD1 is a possible D gene (5 bases). This receptor was taken from a man in his fifties or sixties in good health. The sequencing input was blood. For the CDR3, the DNA is TGTGCCAGCTCACCACCGGCTGGGCAGGGCAACAATCAGCCCCAGCATTTT. This codes for CASSPPAGQGNNQPQHF.